The 18 T cell receptor beta chains below were found in one sample sequenced in a study of T-cell memory formation after mild COVID-19. TCRdb re-called the 5' RACE reads with MiXCR, one entry per CDR3 protein. This repertoire shows roughly 480,000 distinct CDR3 sequences, nearly 25% found once; its top ten account for around 13%. Sequencing input: PBMCs or a T cell subset sorted from them (not recorded which). The receptors were sampled from an adult woman who had mild COVID-19 (a few samples of this study predate the infection). Cell type and time point are not known.

This chain uses TRBV6-5 with TRBJ1-1; no clear D. From germline, CDR1 is MNHEY and CDR2 SVGAGI. The CDR3 contains 14 residues. The V end was cut by 7 bases, the J end by 1 base, with 13 bases between. The CDR3 here is CASTLRKGNTEAFF. The CDR3, as DNA: TGTGCCAGCACCCTGCGGAAGGGGAACACTGAAGCTTTCTTT.

This clonotype came up a few times. This chain links TRBV24-1 with TRBJ2-2, with TRBD1 as a possible D gene (5 bases). Germline V CDR1 and CDR2: KGHDR, SFDVKD. The V end was cut by 2 bases, the J end by 4 bases, with 22 bases between. This CDR3 contains 19 residues. CDR3 coding DNA: TGTGCCACCAGTGATTGGGGCGGCGGACCCATATTTGTCACCGGGGAGCTGTTTTTT. This codes for CATSDWGGGPIFVTGELFF.

In its sample, this clonotype was seen a few times. V usage is TRBV12-3 or TRBV12-4 and J usage is TRBJ2-6; D possibly corresponds to TRBD1 (6 bases). Trimming pared 5 bases from V and 0 bases from J, leaving 11 bases between. This CDR3 contains 16 residues. The CDR3 loop is CASSQGQHSGANVLTF. CDR3 in DNA: TGTGCCAGCAGTCAAGGACAGCACTCTGGGGCCAACGTCCTGACTTTC.

This clonotype was detected a few times. The V call is TRBV25-1, the J call TRBJ1-3; unclear D gene. The CDR3 covers 15 residues. Trimming took 6 bases from V and 5 from J, leaving 17 bases between them. Germline CDR1 MGHDK, CDR2 SYGVNS. CDR3 region: CASSDYASPRNTIYF. CDR3 DNA sequence: TGTGCCAGCAGCGACTACGCCAGCCCGAGAAACACCATATATTTT.

This clonotype showed up just a few times. The chain combines TRBV4-1 with TRBJ2-3; D unclear. Trimming took off 0 bases at V and 2 bases at J, with 15 bases between the two ends. From germline, CDR1 is MGHRA and CDR2 YSYEKL. This CDR3 has 17 residues. CDR3 sequence reads: CASSQDPKYDSTDTQYF. The DNA for the CDR3 is TGCGCCAGCAGCCAAGATCCTAAATACGATTCCACAGATACGCAGTATTTT.

This clonotype has only a few counts. This chain uses TRBV2 with TRBJ2-1, with 7 bases identical to TRBD1. The CDR3 consists of 12 residues. Germline assignment: CDR1 SNHLY and CDR2 FYNNEI. The V gene end was trimmed by 10 bases and the J gene end by 6 bases; junction bases not matched to a gene: 6. Written as DNA, the CDR3 is TGTGCCAACGGGACAGAAAGCAATGAGCAGTTCTTC. Translated: CANGTESNEQFF. The whole variable domain, filled in from reference TRBV2 and TRBJ2-1, reads EPEVTQTPSHQVTQMGQEVILRCVPISNHLYFYWYRQILGQKVEFLVSFYNNEISEKSEIFDDQFSVERPDGSNFTLKIRSTKLEDSAMYFCANGTESNEQFFGPGTRLTVL.

V usage is TRBV5-1 and J usage is TRBJ1-3, with 10 bases that match TRBD1. V lost 0 bases, J lost 1 base, and 7 bases stayed unmatched. This CDR3 contains 18 residues. The germline gives CDR1 SGHRS, CDR2 YFSETQ. The CDR3 region is CASSLGQGAARSGNTIYF. CDR3 nucleotide sequence: TGCGCCAGCAGCTTGGGACAGGGGGCTGCACGGTCTGGAAACACCATATATTTT. The entire variable domain, with the rest obtained from reference TRBV5-1 and TRBJ1-3, is as follows: KAGVTQTPRYLIKTRGQQVTLSCSPISGHRSVSWYQQTPGQGLQFLFEYFSETQRNKGNFPGRFSGRQFSNSRSEMNVSTLELGDSALYLCASSLGQGAARSGNTIYFGEGSWLTVV.

The rearrangement joins TRBV11-2 to TRBJ2-2; 7 positions agree with TRBD1. J lost 5 bases, V lost 4 bases, and 4 bases had no gene match. The CDR3 sequence is 14 residues long. CDR1 SGHAT and CDR2 FQNNGV come from the germline V gene. CDR3 DNA sequence: TGTGCCAGCAGCTCCAACAGGGGAACCGGGGAGCTGTTTTTT. It codes for CASSSNRGTGELFF.

V and J are TRBV18 and TRBJ2-2; D is unclear. Germline-derived CDR1 and CDR2 are KGHSH and LQKENI. The CDR3 is made up of 13 amino acids. Trimming left V 2 bases short and J 4 bases short, with 5 bases between. CDR3 loop: CASSPMSTGELFF. CDR3 nucleotides: TGTGCCAGCTCACCAATGAGCACCGGGGAGCTGTTTTTT.

The chain links TRBV7-9 to TRBJ1-2; D is unclear. V lost 5 bases to trimming and J lost 5 bases, with 9 bases between them. Germline CDR1 is SEHNR and CDR2 is FQNEAQ (reference sequence). The CDR3 covers 12 residues. Here the CDR3 DNA reads TGTGCCAGCAGCCTACCTGAATATGGCTACACCTTC. Translated: CASSLPEYGYTF.

This clonotype occurred a few times. V and J are TRBV20-1 and TRBJ2-7, with D perhaps matching TRBD2 (6 bases). The CDR3 totals 13 residues. V lost 1 base and J lost 7, with 14 bases in between. CDR1 and CDR2 (germline): DFQATT, SNEGSKA (reference sequence). CDR3 sequence (DNA): TGCAGTGCTAGAGTCCCCGCTGGGAGGGAGCAGTACTTC. Translating gives CSARVPAGREQYF.

The chain is built from TRBV15 and TRBJ2-3, with 10 bases lining up with TRBD1. J was trimmed by 5 bases and V by 6 bases; bases with no gene match: 8. CDR3 length: 15 amino acids. The germline V gene has CDR1 LNHNV and CDR2 YYDKDF (reference sequence). Here the CDR3 DNA reads TGTGCCACCAGATTGACAGGGGGCGCTGGAGATACGCAGTATTTT. It yields the protein CATRLTGGAGDTQYF. The entire variable domain, with the rest obtained from reference TRBV15 and TRBJ2-3, is as follows: DAMVIQNPRYQVTQFGKPVTLSCSQTLNHNVMYWYQQKSSQAPKLLFHYYDKDFNNEADTPDNFQSRRPNTSFCFLDIRSPGLGDTAMYLCATRLTGGAGDTQYFGPGTRLTVL.

The chain employs TRBV28 and TRBJ1-1; 9 nucleotides agree with TRBD1. This CDR3 region has 14 residues. From germline, CDR1 is MDHEN and CDR2 SYDVKM. Trimming removed 3 bases from V and 7 bases from J; junction bases left unmatched: 6. CDR3 in amino acids: CASSFPSGQGEAFF. CDR3 DNA sequence: TGTGCCAGCAGTTTTCCCTCGGGACAGGGTGAAGCTTTCTTT. The entire variable domain, with the rest obtained from reference TRBV28 and TRBJ1-1, is as follows: DVKVTQSSRYLVKRTGEKVFLECVQDMDHENMFWYRQDPGLGLRLIYFSYDVKMKEKGDIPEGYSVSREKKERFSLILESASTNQTSMYLCASSFPSGQGEAFFGQGTRLTVV.

The chain combines TRBV3-1 with TRBJ2-1; D possibly uses TRBD1 or TRBD2 (7 bases each). V lost 1 base and J 4 bases, leaving 11 bases between the germline ends. Germline values: CDR1 LGHDT, CDR2 YNNKEL (reference sequence). The CDR3 is 15 amino acids. CDR3 residues: CASSQGQGGYNEQFF. For the CDR3, the DNA is TGTGCCAGCAGCCAAGGCCAGGGGGGGTACAATGAGCAGTTCTTC.

The sample holds a few counts of this clonotype. In nucleotides, the CDR3 is TGTGCCAGCAGTTTTCAGGGGGCAGGGGACGAGCAGTACTTC. Translation: CASSFQGAGDEQYF. The J gene is TRBJ2-7, the V gene TRBV27; TRBD1 aligns across 8 bases. This CDR3 has 14 amino acids. The V gene's germline CDR1 is MNHEY and CDR2 SMNVEV (reference sequence). V dropped 3 bases and J dropped 5; count of bases not matched to a gene: 6.

The rearrangement uses TRBV6-2 or TRBV6-3 and TRBJ2-5; weak D call: TRBD2 (6 bases). The CDR3 is 16 residues long. Germline CDR1 and CDR2: MNHEY and SVGEGT. V lost 6 bases, J lost 4 bases, and 21 bases lay in between. The CDR3 nucleotides are TGTGCCAGCAGCGAAACGAAACCGGGACTGGGAGAGACCCAGTACTTC. Encoded protein: CASSETKPGLGETQYF.

V gene TRBV12-3 or TRBV12-4 combines with J gene TRBJ1-5, with a weak D call TRBD1 (5 bases). V was cut by 1 base and J by 4 bases, with 17 bases left in between. The CDR3 consists of 17 residues. CDR3 residues: CASSLDRAPGGNQPQHF. The CDR3 DNA reads TGTGCCAGCAGTTTAGACCGGGCCCCGGGGGGGAATCAGCCCCAGCATTTT.

This clonotype was recorded a few times. The chain uses TRBV12-3 or TRBV12-4 and TRBJ1-3; no clear D. The CDR3 is 14 residues long. V dropped 7 bases and J dropped 5 bases, with 15 bases sitting between them. The CDR3 bases are TGTGCCAGCAAACGGACGGGCCCCAGAAACACCATATATTTT. This codes for CASKRTGPRNTIYF.